This entry describes one T cell receptor beta chain. Source study methods: Amplification of reference gene primers provided the estimated nucleated cell counts. Only in-frame clones appear in the TCRdb table, and some are missing; sequencing was by immunoSEQ multiplex PCR. V and J calls and clone size are given by that table; D and trimming were obtained from the DNA. The data contain approximately 100,000 clones, 60% to 80% of them singletons. The entry originates in a study of blood T cell repertoires in COVID-19. Study as a whole: Sources were T cells, B-cell-depleted T cells, or PBMCs; the material itself was cDNA or gDNA.

The sample taken for sequencing was peripheral blood. This receptor was obtained from a human donor with acute or convalescent COVID-19. The donor label of this sample is uncertain.

CDR3 nucleotide sequence: TGCAGCGTGACGGACAGAAATCAGCCCCAGCATTTT. It specifies CSVTDRNQPQHF. The chain is built from TRBV29-1 and TRBJ1-5, with a possible D match to TRBD1 (6 bases). V lost 6 bases, J lost 4 bases, and 10 bases lay in between. This CDR3 is 12 amino acids long. Per germline, CDR1 SQVTM and CDR2 ANQGSEA.